A single sample gave rise to the 28 T cell receptor beta chains below, sequenced in a study of identical twins. TCRdb reanalysed the 5' RACE reads using MiXCR and keeps one entry per CDR3 protein. The sample comprises under 300,000 distinct CDR3 sequences, over 9.5% of which are singletons, and roughly 4% rests with the top ten. This sample also belongs to another study, concerning yellow fever vaccine responses in identical twins.

The sequencing sample was made of memory (CD45RO+) T cells sorted from blood. The source of these receptors is a woman under 30 in good health.

The table lists this clonotype with a few counts. The V call is TRBV7-9, the J call TRBJ2-1; D unresolved. The ends were cut back, 6 bases at V and 6 bases at J, with 15 bases in the middle. CDR1 and CDR2 from the germline V gene are SEHNR and FQNEAQ (reference sequence). The length of the CDR3 is 14 residues. The CDR3 sequence is CASSRNTIFNEQFF. For the CDR3, the DNA is TGTGCCAGCAGTCGGAATACCATTTTCAATGAGCAGTTCTTC.

The CDR3 DNA follows: TGTGCCTGGAAAGAAAAGGGGGGTGAGCAGTTCTTC. This codes for CAWKEKGGEQFF. The chain couples TRBV30 to TRBJ2-1, with D perhaps assigned TRBD1 or TRBD2 (6 bases each). Germline CDR1 reads GTSNPN; CDR2 reads SVGIG (reference sequence). Trimming stripped 4 bases from V and 9 bases from J, with 13 bases between. The CDR3 is 12 residues long.

This sequence joins TRBV10-3 and TRBJ1-6, with a possible D match to TRBD1 (5 bases). V lost 2 bases, J lost 6 bases, and 11 bases lay in between. The germline V gene encodes CDR1 ENHRY and CDR2 SYGVKD. There are 15 residues in the CDR3. The CDR3 loop reads CAISEPGISNSPLHF. The CDR3 DNA is TGTGCCATCAGTGAGCCAGGGATCAGTAATTCACCCCTCCACTTT.

The CDR3 is CASSLQSGYYEQYF. DNA for the CDR3: TGTGCCAGCAGCCTACAAAGCGGGTACTACGAGCAGTACTTC. This chain uses TRBV7-2 with TRBJ2-7; D may be TRBD2 (6 bases). CDR3 length: 14 residues. CDR1 and CDR2 (germline): SGHTA, FQGNSA. With 5 bases removed from V and 3 bases from J, the gap between germline ends came to 14 bases.

This clonotype appeared a few times. The CDR3 reads CASSPDRRREQYF. CDR3 sequence (DNA): TGTGCCAGCAGCCCGGATCGTCGGAGGGAGCAGTACTTC. The chain links TRBV11-2 to TRBJ2-7; D is possibly TRBD2 (5 bases). The CDR3 runs to 13 residues. From germline, CDR1 is SGHAT and CDR2 FQNNGV. The germline V and J ends were trimmed by 5 bases and 7 bases, with 15 bases remaining between them.

This chain connects TRBV5-5 to TRBJ2-2, with 8 bases that match TRBD1. V gave up 7 bases and J gave up 6 bases; unmatched junction bases: 8. The germline gives CDR1 SGHKS, CDR2 YYEKEE (reference sequence). The CDR3 runs 14 residues. CDR3 in DNA: TGTGCCAGCCAGACAGGGGAGGCGGCCGGGGAGCTGTTTTTT. As protein: CASQTGEAAGELFF. The full variable domain, in which reference TRBV5-5 and TRBJ2-2 provide the parts outside the CDR3, is DAGVTQSPTHLIKTRGQQVTLRCSPISGHKSVSWYQQVLGQGPQFIFQYYEKEERGRGNFPDRFSARQFPNYSSELNVNALLLGDSALYLCASQTGEAAGELFFGEGSRLTVL.

This clonotype came up a few times. V and J are TRBV18 and TRBJ2-3; 8 positions agree with TRBD1. The germline gives CDR1 KGHSH, CDR2 LQKENI. The CDR3 runs 15 residues. Trimming at V came to 4 bases and at J to 0 bases, leaving 3 bases not matched to a gene. This CDR3 is CASSLRDRSTDTQYF. In DNA, the CDR3 is TGTGCCAGCTCACTGCGGGACAGGAGCACAGATACGCAGTATTTT.

The V gene is TRBV7-2, the J gene TRBJ2-1, with 8 bases lining up with TRBD1. The CDR3 is 15 residues long. Looked up from germline, CDR1 is SGHTA and CDR2 is FQGNSA. With V trimmed by 6 bases and J by 2 bases, 6 bases remained unmatched. This chain's CDR3 is CASRDSGGAYNEQFF. For the CDR3, the DNA is TGTGCCAGCAGGGACTCAGGGGGCGCCTACAATGAGCAGTTCTTC. The whole variable domain, filled in from reference TRBV7-2 and TRBJ2-1, reads GAGVSQSPSNKVTEKGKDVELRCDPISGHTALYWYRQSLGQGLEFLIYFQGNSAPDKSGLPSDRFSAERTGGSVSTLTIQRTQQEDSAVYLCASRDSGGAYNEQFFGPGTRLTVL.

The V call is TRBV19, the J call TRBJ2-3, with unresolved D. V dropped 3 bases and J dropped 4 bases, with 8 bases sitting between them. The CDR3 totals 13 residues. Germline CDR1 LNHDA, CDR2 SQIVND (reference sequence). The CDR3 nucleotides read TGTGCCAGTAGTATGCAAGCCTCAGATACGCAGTATTTT. Its translation is CASSMQASDTQYF.

This CDR3 reads CASSLGYSITGELFF. The CDR3 DNA is TGTGCCAGCAGCTTGGGTTATTCGATCACCGGGGAGCTGTTTTTT. V and J are TRBV5-6 and TRBJ2-2, with D unresolved. The ends were cut back, 0 bases at V and 4 bases at J, with 10 bases in the middle. The CDR3 is 15 residues long. The germline V gene has CDR1 SGHDT and CDR2 YYEEEE.

This clonotype has ten or more counts. V usage is TRBV18 and J usage is TRBJ2-3; TRBD1 is a possible D gene (5 bases). Germline V gives CDR1 KGHSH, CDR2 LQKENI. V shed 1 base and J shed 1 base, with 9 bases lying between them. The CDR3 spans 15 residues. The CDR3 here is CASSPQGYGTDTQYF. In DNA form, the CDR3 reads TGTGCCAGCTCACCACAGGGGTACGGCACAGATACGCAGTATTTT. Complete variable domain (other parts from reference TRBV18 and TRBJ2-3): NAGVMQNPRHLVRRRGQEARLRCSPMKGHSHVYWYRQLPEEGLKFMVYLQKENIIDESGMPKERFSAEFPKEGPSILRIQQVVRGDSAAYFCASSPQGYGTDTQYFGPGTRLTVL.

In its sample, this clonotype was seen many times. The chain has TRBV21-1 and TRBJ2-3; whether TRBD2, the table's D call, matches the DNA was not checked. TRBV21-1 is a known pseudogene. The CDR3 has 15 amino acids. CDR3 bases: TGTGCCAGCAGCGCCGGGACTAGCGGCACAGATACGCAGTATTTT. Translating gives CASSAGTSGTDTQYF.

The chain carries TRBV20-1 and TRBJ2-7; the D gene is possibly TRBD1 (7 bases). Germline V gene data show CDR1 as DFQATT and CDR2 as SNEGSKA (reference sequence). The CDR3 runs to 13 residues. Trimming took 5 bases from V and 3 from J, leaving 14 bases between them. The CDR3: CSAYRGGYYEQYF. The CDR3 DNA is TGCAGTGCTTACAGGGGAGGTTACTACGAGCAGTACTTC.

The chain couples TRBV7-2 to TRBJ2-7; 9 bases are shared with TRBD2. Germline CDR1 SGHTA, CDR2 FQGNSA. The CDR3 has 17 residues. The ends lost 5 bases at V and 1 base at J; junction bases unmatched: 12. The CDR3 DNA follows: TGTGCCAGCAGCCCGCGACGAACTAGCGGGTTGTCCTACGAGCAGTACTTC. Translated, it gives CASSPRRTSGLSYEQYF. The full variable domain, in which reference TRBV7-2 and TRBJ2-7 provide the parts outside the CDR3, is GAGVSQSPSNKVTEKGKDVELRCDPISGHTALYWYRQSLGQGLEFLIYFQGNSAPDKSGLPSDRFSAERTGGSVSTLTIQRTQQEDSAVYLCASSPRRTSGLSYEQYFGPGTRLTVT.

The J gene is TRBJ1-4, the V gene TRBV12-2; the D call in the table, TRBD1, was not verified against the DNA. TRBV12-2 is shown as a pseudogene. The CDR3 has 17 residues. The CDR3 protein is CASRLGANRAVDEKLFF. The CDR3 DNA sequence: TGTGCAAGTCGCTTAGGTGCAAACAGGGCAGTTGATGAAAAACTGTTTTTT.

This clonotype showed up many times. This chain joins TRBV2 and TRBJ2-7; no clear D gene. Germline CDR1 SNHLY, CDR2 FYNNEI. This CDR3 has 11 residues. Trimming removed 6 bases from V and 3 bases from J, with 6 bases in between. The CDR3 coding sequence is TGTGCCAGCAGACTGGACTACGAGCAGTACTTC. Amino acid sequence: CASRLDYEQYF.

In its sample, this clonotype was seen a few times. The chain couples TRBV6-2 or TRBV6-3 to TRBJ2-7; possible D gene TRBD1, 5 bases. Germline CDR1 reads MNHEY; CDR2 reads SVGEGT. The CDR3 totals 12 residues. Trimming shortened V by 4 bases and J by 4 bases, and 8 bases separated the two germline ends. The CDR3 bases are TGTGCCAGCAGTTTGGACATTTACGAGCAGTACTTC. Translation: CASSLDIYEQYF.

There are a few counts of this clonotype. V and J are TRBV9 and TRBJ2-1, with 10 positions matching TRBD2. Germline CDR1 reads SGDLS; CDR2 reads YYNGEE. The CDR3 spans 15 residues. Trimming took 3 bases from V and 3 from J; bases not matched to a gene: 3. As DNA, the CDR3 is TGTGCCAGCAGCGCCTCTAGCGGGAGCTACAATGAGCAGTTCTTC. Translating it yields CASSASSGSYNEQFF.

This clonotype has a handful of counts. This chain joins TRBV2 and TRBJ2-3, with a possible D match to TRBD2 (6 bases). Trimming removed 6 bases from V and 1 base from J, with 14 bases in between. Germline CDR1 SNHLY, CDR2 FYNNEI. There are 15 residues in the CDR3. The CDR3 here is CASRGRRDRTDTQYF. CDR3 coding DNA: TGTGCCAGCAGGGGGCGGCGGGACCGCACAGATACGCAGTATTTT. The full variable domain, in which reference TRBV2 and TRBJ2-3 provide the parts outside the CDR3, is EPEVTQTPSHQVTQMGQEVILRCVPISNHLYFYWYRQILGQKVEFLVSFYNNEISEKSEIFDDQFSVERPDGSNFTLKIRSTKLEDSAMYFCASRGRRDRTDTQYFGPGTRLTVL.

This clonotype was found a few times. The chain carries TRBV27 and TRBJ2-3, with D possibly TRBD1 on 7 matching bases. Germline assignment: CDR1 MNHEY and CDR2 SMNVEV (reference sequence). The ends were cut back, 4 bases at V and 0 bases at J, with 17 bases in the middle. CDR3 length: 17 residues. As DNA, the CDR3 is TGTGCCAGCAGTTCTCTGAGGGGGCGGGATAGCACAGATACGCAGTATTTT. This translates into CASSSLRGRDSTDTQYF.

This clonotype was detected many times. The chain recombines TRBV7-2 with TRBJ2-1; no clear D gene. The CDR3 spans 13 residues. Germline values: CDR1 SGHTA, CDR2 FQGNSA. The germline V and J ends were trimmed by 4 bases and 10 bases, with 14 bases remaining between them. CDR3 sequence: CASSSYSALEQFF. DNA of the CDR3: TGTGCCAGCAGCTCCTACTCCGCACTAGAGCAGTTCTTC.

V is TRBV3-1 and J is TRBJ1-2, with D uncertain. The V end lost 1 base, the J end lost 0 bases, and 6 bases lay between the germline ends. The CDR3 runs to 14 residues. Germline loops: CDR1 LGHDT, CDR2 YNNKEL (reference sequence). The CDR3 DNA is TGTGCCAGCAGCCAAGGTGGAGCTAACTATGGCTACACCTTC. Translating it yields CASSQGGANYGYTF.

This clonotype was seen a few times. The rearrangement joins TRBV6-4 to TRBJ2-3, with TRBD2 matching 8 bases. Germline V gene sequence: CDR1 MRHNA, CDR2 SNTAGT. The CDR3 has 15 amino acids. V was clipped by 6 bases and J by 2 bases; unmatched bases: 7. The CDR3 region is CASRRGGVDTDTQYF. The CDR3 DNA reads TGTGCCAGCAGACGGGGGGGCGTCGACACAGATACGCAGTATTTT.

This clonotype was recorded a few times. This chain connects TRBV5-6 to TRBJ2-5; D is undetermined. The length of the CDR3 is 15 residues. CDR1 is SGHDT and CDR2 is YYEEEE in the germline V gene. V shed 0 bases and J shed 5 bases, with 14 bases lying between them. Here the CDR3 DNA reads TGTGCCAGCAGCTTGGAGGCGGCACTCCGGGAGACCCAGTACTTC. It codes for CASSLEAALRETQYF.

This clonotype has just a few counts. The chain employs TRBV7-2 and TRBJ2-4; 8 bases line up with TRBD1. J was trimmed by 7 bases and V by 1 base; bases with no gene match: 3. Germline-derived CDR1 and CDR2 are SGHTA and FQGNSA. This CDR3 contains 14 residues. The CDR3 loop reads CASSLDQGANIQYF. CDR3 DNA: TGTGCCAGCAGCTTAGATCAGGGGGCGAACATTCAGTACTTC.

The CDR3 here is CASSLGQKGLAGPSRANVLTF. The DNA for the CDR3 is TGTGCCAGCAGCTTAGGTCAGAAGGGACTAGCGGGACCGAGTAGGGCCAACGTCCTGACTTTC. The chain joins TRBV11-2 to TRBJ2-6; 13 bases agree with TRBD2. The CDR3 consists of 21 residues. Trimming removed 1 base from V and 5 bases from J; junction bases left unmatched: 14. The germline gives CDR1 SGHAT, CDR2 FQNNGV. The full variable domain, its missing parts supplied by reference TRBV11-2 and TRBJ2-6, is EAGVAQSPRYKIIEKRQSVAFWCNPISGHATLYWYQQILGQGPKLLIQFQNNGVVDDSQLPKDRFSAERLKGVDSTLKIQPAKLEDSAVYLCASSLGQKGLAGPSRANVLTFGAGSRLTVL.

This clonotype has more than one count but fewer than ten. This chain connects TRBV6-1 to TRBJ1-2; D is ambiguous. V lost 11 bases and J lost 2, with 12 bases in between. This CDR3 region has 12 residues. Germline V gene sequence: CDR1 MNHNS, CDR2 SASEGT. The CDR3 nucleotides read TGTGCCCACGAAGAACAGAACTATGGCTACACCTTC. This encodes CAHEEQNYGYTF.

Only a few counts were recorded for this clonotype. This chain uses TRBV2 with TRBJ2-2; tentative D call: TRBD2 (5 bases). The V gene's germline CDR1 is SNHLY and CDR2 FYNNEI. Deletions cut 7 bases from V and 1 base from J, with 7 bases between. This CDR3 is 13 amino acids long. The CDR3 loop is CASILENTGELFF. In nucleotides, the CDR3 is TGTGCCAGCATACTAGAGAACACCGGGGAGCTGTTTTTT. Using reference TRBV2 and TRBJ2-2 for the parts outside the CDR3, the full variable domain is EPEVTQTPSHQVTQMGQEVILRCVPISNHLYFYWYRQILGQKVEFLVSFYNNEISEKSEIFDDQFSVERPDGSNFTLKIRSTKLEDSAMYFCASILENTGELFFGEGSRLTVL.